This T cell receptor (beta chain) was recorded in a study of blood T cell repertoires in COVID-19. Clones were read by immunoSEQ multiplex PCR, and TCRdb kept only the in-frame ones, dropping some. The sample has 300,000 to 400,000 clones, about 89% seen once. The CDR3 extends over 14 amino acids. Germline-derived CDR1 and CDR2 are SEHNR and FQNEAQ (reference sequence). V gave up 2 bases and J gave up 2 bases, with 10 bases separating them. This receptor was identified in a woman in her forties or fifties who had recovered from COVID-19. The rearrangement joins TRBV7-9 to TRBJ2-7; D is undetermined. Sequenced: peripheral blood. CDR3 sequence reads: CASSLNLFPYEQYF. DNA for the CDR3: TGTGCCAGCAGCTTAAATCTCTTCCCCTACGAGCAGTACTTC.